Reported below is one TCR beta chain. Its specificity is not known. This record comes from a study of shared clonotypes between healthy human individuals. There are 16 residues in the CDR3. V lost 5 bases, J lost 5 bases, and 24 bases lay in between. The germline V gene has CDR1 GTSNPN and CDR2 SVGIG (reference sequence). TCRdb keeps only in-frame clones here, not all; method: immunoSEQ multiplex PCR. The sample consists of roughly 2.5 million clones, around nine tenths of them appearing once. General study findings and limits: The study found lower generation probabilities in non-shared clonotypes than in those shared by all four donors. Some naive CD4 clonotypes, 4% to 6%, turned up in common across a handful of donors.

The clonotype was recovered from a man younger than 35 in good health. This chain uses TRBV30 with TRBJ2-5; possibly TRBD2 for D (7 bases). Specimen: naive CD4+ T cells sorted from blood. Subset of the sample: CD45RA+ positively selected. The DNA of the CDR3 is TGTGCCTGGGCCAAACACCGGGGGGCGGTCGGGGAGACCCAGTACTTC. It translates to CAWAKHRGAVGETQYF.